The source of this T cell receptor (beta chain) is a study of identical twins. The CDR3 runs to 14 residues. Trimming left V 5 bases short and J 7 bases short, with 18 bases between. Per germline, CDR1 PRHDT and CDR2 FYEKMQ (reference sequence). This clonotype came up a few times. The cDNA had a unique molecular identifier and a template-switch universal primer site. TCRdb independently ran MiXCR on the 5' RACE reads; one entry per CDR3 protein. This table has 1,800,000 or so distinct CDR3 sequences, roughly 35% appearing once. The sequence was collected from a newborn girl in good health. This chain connects TRBV13 to TRBJ2-7; D gene unclear. The sequencing sample was made of cord blood. For the CDR3, the DNA is TGTGCCAGCAGCCCCGCCCCTCTCGACAATGAGCAGTACTTC. Translation: CASSPAPLDNEQYF.